This T cell receptor beta chain was captured by sequencing in a study of blood T cells in healthy people across ages. Study-wide points: Conclusively comparing naive with antigen-experienced cells was impossible with unsorted PBMCs.

V dropped 3 bases and J dropped 4; count of bases not matched to a gene: 5. The CDR3 totals 15 residues. As concerns this clonotype: Its target is not known.

A J-beta primer mix and a sample-barcoded 5' primer were used in a second PCR of about 6 to 12 cycles. Every molecule of cDNA carried a tag from a template-switch adaptor with 12 random nucleotides. No fewer than 3 million CDR3-containing paired-end reads came from each sample. TCRdb independently ran MiXCR on the 5' RACE reads; one entry per CDR3 protein. The repertoire has about a million distinct CDR3 sequences, roughly 51% of them found once; the top ten carry 20% to 25%. The source material was blood. The sequence was obtained from a woman in her sixties in good health. The rearrangement joins TRBV12-3 or TRBV12-4 to TRBJ1-4, with 7 bases lining up with TRBD1. The CDR3 DNA reads as TGTGCCAGCAGTTTCACGGACAGGCTTAATGAAAAACTGTTTTTT. Its protein product is CASSFTDRLNEKLFF.